These 24 T cell receptor beta chains originate from one sample sequenced in a study of blood T cell repertoires in COVID-19 (dated by TCRdb to 2019 to 2021). Libraries were built with the immunoSEQ multiplex PCR assay. The table was pulled from immuneACCESS by TCRdb, which kept in-frame rearrangements only. Such tables lose some clones; where checked, under half of the loss comes from unresolved V genes, and the rest has no known cause. Here the sample has 150,000 to 200,000 clones; about 88% occur a single time. The ten largest clones take up 0.99% of the sample. Sequenced: peripheral blood. The receptors were gathered from a man aged 18-30 years with acute or convalescent COVID-19.

This chain connects TRBV29-1 to TRBJ2-1; 9 bases align to TRBD2. Germline V gene data show CDR1 as SQVTM and CDR2 as ANQGSEA. The CDR3 sequence is 14 residues long. V was clipped by 4 bases and J by 0 bases; unmatched bases: 1. The CDR3 DNA follows: TGCAGCGTTGTGACTAGCGGCTCCTACAATGAGCAGTTCTTC. This encodes CSVVTSGSYNEQFF.

This clone appeared a few times. This chain uses TRBV19 with TRBJ1-4; D gene uncertain. The CDR3 loop spans 11 amino acids. Trimming pared 5 bases from V and 13 bases from J, leaving 11 bases between. Germline lookup yields CDR1 LNHDA and CDR2 SQIVND (reference sequence). CDR3 sequence: CASSPGEGLFF. The CDR3 coding sequence is TGTGCCAGTAGTCCCGGGGAGGGACTGTTTTTT.

This CDR3 reads CASSPTVQETQYF. CDR3 DNA sequence: TGTGCCAGCTCCCCGACAGTACAAGAGACCCAGTACTTC. The V call is TRBV2, the J call TRBJ2-5, with D maybe TRBD1 (5 bases). The CDR3 runs 13 residues. Germline V CDR1 and CDR2: SNHLY, FYNNEI. The V end lost 8 bases, the J end lost 2 bases, and 12 bases lay between the germline ends. The full variable domain, completed using reference TRBV2 and TRBJ2-5, is EPEVTQTPSHQVTQMGQEVILRCVPISNHLYFYWYRQILGQKVEFLVSFYNNEISEKSEIFDDQFSVERPDGSNFTLKIRSTKLEDSAMYFCASSPTVQETQYFGPGTRLLVL.

This chain links TRBV19 with TRBJ2-7; 7 bases are shared with TRBD1. CDR3 length equals 14 residues. Per germline, CDR1 LNHDA and CDR2 SQIVND (reference sequence). The junction had 6 bases not matched to a gene; V was cut back by 5 bases and J by 2 bases. DNA of the CDR3: TGTGCCAGTAGTGTCAACAGGGGAGCCTACGAGCAGTACTTC. This translates into CASSVNRGAYEQYF.

The rearrangement links TRBV12-3 or TRBV12-4 to TRBJ1-2; D may be TRBD1 (5 bases). The CDR3 has 13 amino acids. The V end was cut by 5 bases, the J end by 6 bases, with 13 bases between. CDR3 nucleotide sequence: TGTGCCAGCAGTCCGGGCCCGGGGGATGGCTACACCTTC. It translates to CASSPGPGDGYTF.

V usage is TRBV7-8 and J usage is TRBJ1-5, with 8 bases identical to TRBD1. In germline, CDR1 is SGHVS, CDR2 FQNEAQ. CDR3 length: 18 residues. J gave up 6 bases and V 7 bases, and 20 bases lay outside the gene matches. CDR3 in amino acids: CASTFGAGMTGAGQPQHF. DNA for the CDR3: TGTGCCAGCACCTTTGGGGCGGGGATGACAGGGGCGGGTCAGCCCCAGCATTTT. Looking up the rest from reference TRBV7-8 and TRBJ1-5 gives the full variable domain: GAGVSQSPRYKVAKRGQDVALRCDPISGHVSLFWYQQALGQGPEFLTYFQNEAQLDKSGLPSDRFFAERPEGSVSTLKIQRTQQEDSAVYLCASTFGAGMTGAGQPQHFGDGTRLSIL.

The CDR3 spells CSASIGRGSLHF. In DNA form, the CDR3 reads TGCAGTGCTAGTATTGGCAGGGGGTCCCTCCACTTT. The J gene is TRBJ1-6, the V gene TRBV20-1, with TRBD1 matching over 7 bases. The CDR3 runs to 12 residues. V lost 3 bases and J lost 14; bases outside the gene matches: 7. Looked up from germline, CDR1 is DFQATT and CDR2 is SNEGSKA (reference sequence).

V gene TRBV30 combines with J gene TRBJ1-2; TRBD1 agrees at 9 bases. The CDR3 is 13 amino acids. CDR1 GTSNPN and CDR2 SVGIG come from the germline V gene (reference sequence). Trimming took 4 bases from V and 4 from J; bases not matched to a gene: 4. The CDR3 DNA reads as TGTGCCTGGAAGCGGACAGGGGTCTATGGCTACACCTTC. Encoded protein: CAWKRTGVYGYTF. Based on the CDR3 plus reference TRBV30 and TRBJ1-2, the full variable domain is SQTIHQWPATLVQPVGSPLSLECTVEGTSNPNLYWYRQAAGRGLQLLFYSVGIGQISSEVPQNLSASRPQDRQFILSSKKLLLSDSGFYLCAWKRTGVYGYTFGSGTRLTVV.

The J gene is TRBJ1-2, the V gene TRBV18; maybe TRBD1 (6 bases). This CDR3 is built from 15 residues. V was cut by 3 bases and J by 1 base, with 12 bases left in between. The germline V gene has CDR1 KGHSH and CDR2 LQKENI. CDR3 amino acids: CASSPLGGDNYGYTF. CDR3 DNA sequence: TGTGCCAGCTCACCCCTAGGGGGTGATAACTATGGCTACACCTTC. Looking up the rest from reference TRBV18 and TRBJ1-2 gives the full variable domain: NAGVMQNPRHLVRRRGQEARLRCSPMKGHSHVYWYRQLPEEGLKFMVYLQKENIIDESGMPKERFSAEFPKEGPSILRIQQVVRGDSAAYFCASSPLGGDNYGYTFGSGTRLTVV.

The J gene is TRBJ1-1, the V gene TRBV30; 10 bases are a match to TRBD1. Germline CDR1 and CDR2: GTSNPN and SVGIG (reference sequence). The junction had 8 bases not matched to a gene; V was cut back by 3 bases and J by 4 bases. The CDR3 is made up of 15 amino acids. CDR3 coding DNA: TGTGCCTGGAGGACAGGGGGCGAGCCTAGCACTGAAGCTTTCTTT. Amino acid sequence: CAWRTGGEPSTEAFF.

The chain is built from TRBV10-1 and TRBJ2-5; 8 bases map to TRBD2. Germline trimming cut 6 bases from V and 1 base from J; bases unmatched to any gene: 4. This CDR3 is 14 amino acids long. Germline CDR1 reads WNHNN; CDR2 reads SYGVQD (reference sequence). CDR3 protein: CASSDSGAQETQYF. CDR3 sequence (DNA): TGCGCCAGCAGCGATAGCGGGGCCCAAGAGACCCAGTACTTC.

The J gene is TRBJ1-5, the V gene TRBV5-1; D is undetermined. The CDR3 covers 12 residues. The V end was cut by 7 bases, the J end by 4 bases, with 9 bases between. CDR1 SGHRS and CDR2 YFSETQ come from the germline V gene. CDR3 protein: CASVNRNQPQHF. For the CDR3, the DNA is TGCGCCAGCGTGAACAGAAATCAGCCCCAGCATTTT. Complete variable domain (other parts from reference TRBV5-1 and TRBJ1-5): KAGVTQTPRYLIKTRGQQVTLSCSPISGHRSVSWYQQTPGQGLQFLFEYFSETQRNKGNFPGRFSGRQFSNSRSEMNVSTLELGDSALYLCASVNRNQPQHFGDGTRLSIL.

This chain uses TRBV6-5 with TRBJ2-3; D might be TRBD1 (6 bases). The CDR3 has 14 amino acids. V lost 6 bases to trimming and J lost 0 bases, with 10 bases between them. Germline values: CDR1 MNHEY, CDR2 SVGAGI. The DNA of the CDR3 is TGTGCCAGCAGATCGGACAGTAGCACAGATACGCAGTATTTT. This encodes CASRSDSSTDTQYF.

The chain uses TRBV24-1 and TRBJ1-2; perhaps TRBD1 as D (5 bases). Trimming removed 6 bases from V and 1 base from J, with 11 bases in between. The CDR3 runs to 14 residues. The germline V gene encodes CDR1 KGHDR and CDR2 SFDVKD. DNA for the CDR3: TGTGCCACCAGTCCCGGGGGTATTAACTATGGCTACACCTTC. Translated, it gives CATSPGGINYGYTF.

The chain recombines TRBV18 with TRBJ2-2; maybe TRBD2 (6 bases). V lost 2 bases and J 6 bases, leaving 10 bases between the germline ends. The CDR3 spans 14 residues. The germline CDR1 and CDR2 sequences are KGHSH and LQKENI. CDR3 amino acids: CASSPSRGAGELFF. The CDR3 region has the DNA TGTGCCAGCTCACCATCGCGGGGTGCCGGGGAGCTGTTTTTT.

The V call is TRBV7-9, the J call TRBJ1-1, with D perhaps matching TRBD1 (6 bases). The CDR3 has 15 amino acids. The V gene lost 5 bases and the J gene lost 2 bases, with 15 bases spanning the gap. Germline assignment: CDR1 SEHNR and CDR2 FQNEAQ (reference sequence). This CDR3 is CASSQKGGLNTEAFF. The CDR3, as DNA: TGTGCCAGCAGCCAAAAGGGGGGGCTTAACACTGAAGCTTTCTTT.

Points on this clone: The identical CDR3 is also encoded by other nucleotide sequences in the sample. The chain combines TRBV18 with TRBJ1-1, with D possibly TRBD1 on 5 matching bases. Germline V CDR1 and CDR2: KGHSH, LQKENI. The CDR3 covers 13 residues. With 3 bases removed from V and 2 bases from J, the gap between germline ends came to 7 bases. DNA of the CDR3: TGTGCCAGCTCACCGACAGTTAACACTGAAGCTTTCTTT. Translated: CASSPTVNTEAFF.

The chain employs TRBV5-6 and TRBJ2-7; D may be TRBD1 (6 bases). Germline V gene data show CDR1 as SGHDT and CDR2 as YYEEEE. The V end was cut by 2 bases, the J end by 7 bases, with 13 bases between. The CDR3 is 13 residues long. The CDR3 region has the DNA TGTGCCAGCAGCTTTCGCACAGGGTGGGAGCAGTACGTC. Translated, it gives CASSFRTGWEQYV.

This chain links TRBV7-3 with TRBJ2-2; maybe TRBD1 (5 bases). V was pared by 5 bases and J by 2 bases, with 12 bases between. The germline V gene encodes CDR1 SGHTA and CDR2 FQGTGA. The CDR3 extends over 15 amino acids. Written as DNA, the CDR3 is TGTGCCAGCAGCCGCAGGGCCCAAAACACCGGGGAGCTGTTTTTT. Translation: CASSRRAQNTGELFF.

V usage is TRBV7-9 and J usage is TRBJ2-7, with D tentatively TRBD2 (6 bases). This CDR3 spans 15 amino acids. With 0 bases removed from V and 0 bases from J, the gap between germline ends came to 9 bases. Germline V gives CDR1 SEHNR, CDR2 FQNEAQ (reference sequence). The DNA for the CDR3 is TGTGCCAGCAGCTTAGCCGGGGGTGGCTCCTACGAGCAGTACTTC. Protein product: CASSLAGGGSYEQYF.

This clone was seen more than once but under ten times. This chain joins TRBV30 and TRBJ1-4, with 11 bases fitting TRBD1. Germline-derived CDR1 and CDR2 are GTSNPN and SVGIG (reference sequence). Losses at the gene ends were 0 bases for V and 10 bases for J; bases not matched to a gene: 4. The CDR3 sequence is 14 residues long. CDR3 sequence (DNA): TGTGCCTGGAGTGTGGGACAGGGGGGCGCAAAACTGTTTTTT. It encodes CAWSVGQGGAKLFF.

The CDR3 sequence is CASRTGTGVYGYTF. In DNA, the CDR3 is TGTGCCAGCAGGACCGGGACAGGCGTCTATGGCTACACCTTC. The chain combines TRBV6-5 with TRBJ1-2; 8 nucleotides match TRBD1. The ends lost 6 bases at V and 4 bases at J; junction bases unmatched: 7. Germline CDR1 reads MNHEY; CDR2 reads SVGAGI. This CDR3 spans 14 amino acids.

The chain combines TRBV3-1 (or the pseudogene TRBV3-2) with TRBJ1-6; D remains unclear. Germline V lookup: CDR1 LGHDT, CDR2 YNNKEL (reference sequence). The CDR3 has 14 residues. V dropped 1 base and J dropped 4 bases, with 5 bases sitting between them. The CDR3 region is CASSQAQYNSPLHF. The CDR3 region has the DNA TGTGCCAGCAGCCAAGCCCAGTATAATTCACCCCTCCACTTT.

The chain links TRBV9 to TRBJ2-1; 13 positions agree with TRBD2. The V gene's germline CDR1 is SGDLS and CDR2 YYNGEE. This CDR3 region has 18 residues. The V segment lost 0 bases and the J segment 5 bases; nucleotides outside the gene matches: 8. The CDR3 loop is CASSVEGLAGTPHNEQFF. CDR3 bases: TGTGCCAGCAGCGTAGAGGGACTAGCGGGGACTCCTCACAATGAGCAGTTCTTC.